This paragraph reports one T cell receptor beta chain. Its specificity is not known. As to time point: week 23, last vaccination. Vaccination used 300 ug of mutant IDH1 20-mer peptide per dose, with topical imiquimod. The data were obtained in a study of a mutant IDH1 vaccine in newly diagnosed glioma. V lost 5 bases to trimming and J lost 7 bases, with 8 bases between them. CDR3 length: 11 residues. The germline gives CDR1 DFQATT, CDR2 SNEGSKA (reference sequence). TCRdb's table, derived via immunoSEQ multiplex PCR, lists solely in-frame clones and lacks some. The sample carries about 53,000 clones, roughly 81% recorded once.

This sample comprised PBMCs, obtained from a glioma patient whose treatment included an IDH1 peptide vaccine. The clonotype originates from a woman aged 40 to 50 with glioma. Some clones in this sample may be carry-over from other donors' samples. V usage is TRBV20-1 and J usage is TRBJ1-4; D is ambiguous. The CDR3: CSASDSEKLFF. The CDR3 nucleotides are TGCAGTGCTTCGGACTCTGAAAAACTGTTTTTT.